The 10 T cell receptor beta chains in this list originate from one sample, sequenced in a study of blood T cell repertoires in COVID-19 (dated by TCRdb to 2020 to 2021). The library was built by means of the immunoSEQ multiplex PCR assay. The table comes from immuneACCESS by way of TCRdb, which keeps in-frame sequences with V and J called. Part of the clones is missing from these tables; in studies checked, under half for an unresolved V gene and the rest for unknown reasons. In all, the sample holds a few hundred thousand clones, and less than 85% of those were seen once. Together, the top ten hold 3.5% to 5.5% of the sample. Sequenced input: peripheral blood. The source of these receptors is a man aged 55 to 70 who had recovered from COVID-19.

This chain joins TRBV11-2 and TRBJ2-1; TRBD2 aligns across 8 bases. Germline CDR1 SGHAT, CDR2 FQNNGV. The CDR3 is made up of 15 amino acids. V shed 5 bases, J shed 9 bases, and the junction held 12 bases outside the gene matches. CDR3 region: CASSPGGAQSGEQFF. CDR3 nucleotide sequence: TGTGCCAGCAGCCCCGGGGGGGCTCAATCGGGTGAGCAGTTCTTC.

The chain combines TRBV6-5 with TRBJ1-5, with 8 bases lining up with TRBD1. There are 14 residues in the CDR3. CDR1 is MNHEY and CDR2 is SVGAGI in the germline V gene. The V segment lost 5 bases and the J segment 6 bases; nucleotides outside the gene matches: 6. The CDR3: CASSPTGGGQPQHF. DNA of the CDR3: TGTGCCAGCAGTCCTACAGGGGGAGGTCAGCCCCAGCATTTT.

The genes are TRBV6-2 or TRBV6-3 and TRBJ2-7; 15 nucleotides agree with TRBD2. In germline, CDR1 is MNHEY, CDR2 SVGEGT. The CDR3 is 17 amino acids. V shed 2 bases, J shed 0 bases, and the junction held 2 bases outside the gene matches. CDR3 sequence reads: CASSYGTSGRTSYEQYF. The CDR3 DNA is TGTGCCAGCAGTTACGGGACTAGCGGGAGGACCTCCTACGAGCAGTACTTC.

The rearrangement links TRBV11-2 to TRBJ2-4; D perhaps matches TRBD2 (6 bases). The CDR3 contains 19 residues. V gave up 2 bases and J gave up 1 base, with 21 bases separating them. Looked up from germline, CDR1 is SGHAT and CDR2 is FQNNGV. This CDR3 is CASSLSVLAAARAKNIQYF. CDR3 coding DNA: TGTGCCAGCAGCTTATCGGTACTAGCTGCCGCGAGGGCCAAAAACATTCAGTACTTC.

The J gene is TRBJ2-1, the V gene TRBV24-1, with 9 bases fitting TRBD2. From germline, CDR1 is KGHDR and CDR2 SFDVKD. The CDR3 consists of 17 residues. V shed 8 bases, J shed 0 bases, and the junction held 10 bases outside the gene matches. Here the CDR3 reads CATTEASGNSSYNEQFF. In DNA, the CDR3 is TGTGCCACCACAGAGGCTAGCGGGAATAGCTCCTACAATGAGCAGTTCTTC.

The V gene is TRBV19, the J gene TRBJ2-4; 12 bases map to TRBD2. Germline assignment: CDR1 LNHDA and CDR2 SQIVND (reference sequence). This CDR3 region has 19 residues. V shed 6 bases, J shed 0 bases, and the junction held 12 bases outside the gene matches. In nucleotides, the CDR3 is TGTGCCAGTAGCATACTAGCGGGAGGCCGGGGTATAGCCAAAAACATTCAGTACTTC. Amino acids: CASSILAGGRGIAKNIQYF.

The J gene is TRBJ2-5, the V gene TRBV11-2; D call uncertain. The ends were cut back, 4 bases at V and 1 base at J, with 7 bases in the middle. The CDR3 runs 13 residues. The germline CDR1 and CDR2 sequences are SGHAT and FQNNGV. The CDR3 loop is CASSSFRQETQYF. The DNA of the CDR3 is TGTGCCAGCAGCTCGTTCCGCCAAGAGACCCAGTACTTC.

CDR3 in amino acids: CASSILTGWYTQYF. CDR3 nucleotide sequence: TGTGCCAGCAGTATCCTGACAGGGTGGTATACGCAGTATTTT. The rearrangement uses TRBV28 and TRBJ2-3; the match to TRBD1 covers 7 bases. This CDR3 spans 14 amino acids. The junction had 9 bases not matched to a gene; V was cut back by 5 bases and J by 7 bases. Per the germline V gene, CDR1 is MDHEN and CDR2 is SYDVKM.

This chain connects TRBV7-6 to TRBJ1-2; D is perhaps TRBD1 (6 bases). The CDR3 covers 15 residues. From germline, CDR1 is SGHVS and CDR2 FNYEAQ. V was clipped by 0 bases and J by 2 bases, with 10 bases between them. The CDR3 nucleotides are TGTGCCAGCAGCTTAGCCGGGACAACGAACTATGGCTACACCTTC. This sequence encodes CASSLAGTTNYGYTF. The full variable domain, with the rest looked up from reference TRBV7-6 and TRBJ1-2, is GAGVSQSPRYKVTKRGQDVALRCDPISGHVSLYWYRQALGQGPEFLTYFNYEAQQDKSGLPNDRFSAERPEGSISTLTIQRTEQRDSAMYRCASSLAGTTNYGYTFGSGTRLTVV.

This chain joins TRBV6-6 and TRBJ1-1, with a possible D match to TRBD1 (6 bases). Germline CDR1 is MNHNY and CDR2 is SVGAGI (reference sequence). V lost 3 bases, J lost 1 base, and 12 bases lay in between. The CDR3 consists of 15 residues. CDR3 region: CASSYGDTQNTEAFF. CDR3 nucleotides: TGTGCCAGCAGTTATGGGGACACCCAGAACACTGAAGCTTTCTTT.